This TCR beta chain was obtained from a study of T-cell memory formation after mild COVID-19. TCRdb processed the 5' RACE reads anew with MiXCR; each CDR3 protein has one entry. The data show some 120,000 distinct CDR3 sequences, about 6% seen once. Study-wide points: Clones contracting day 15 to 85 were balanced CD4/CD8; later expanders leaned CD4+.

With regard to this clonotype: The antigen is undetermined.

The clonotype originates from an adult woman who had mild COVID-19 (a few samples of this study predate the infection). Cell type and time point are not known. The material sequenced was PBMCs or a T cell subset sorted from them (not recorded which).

The CDR3 is CASSIRASSTDTQYF. The CDR3 nucleotides read TGTGCCAGCAGTATCCGGGCTAGCTCCACAGATACGCAGTATTTT. The rearrangement links TRBV25-1 to TRBJ2-3, with D perhaps TRBD2 (5 bases). Trimming took off 5 bases at V and 2 bases at J, with 14 bases between the two ends. Germline values: CDR1 MGHDK, CDR2 SYGVNS. CDR3 length equals 15 residues.